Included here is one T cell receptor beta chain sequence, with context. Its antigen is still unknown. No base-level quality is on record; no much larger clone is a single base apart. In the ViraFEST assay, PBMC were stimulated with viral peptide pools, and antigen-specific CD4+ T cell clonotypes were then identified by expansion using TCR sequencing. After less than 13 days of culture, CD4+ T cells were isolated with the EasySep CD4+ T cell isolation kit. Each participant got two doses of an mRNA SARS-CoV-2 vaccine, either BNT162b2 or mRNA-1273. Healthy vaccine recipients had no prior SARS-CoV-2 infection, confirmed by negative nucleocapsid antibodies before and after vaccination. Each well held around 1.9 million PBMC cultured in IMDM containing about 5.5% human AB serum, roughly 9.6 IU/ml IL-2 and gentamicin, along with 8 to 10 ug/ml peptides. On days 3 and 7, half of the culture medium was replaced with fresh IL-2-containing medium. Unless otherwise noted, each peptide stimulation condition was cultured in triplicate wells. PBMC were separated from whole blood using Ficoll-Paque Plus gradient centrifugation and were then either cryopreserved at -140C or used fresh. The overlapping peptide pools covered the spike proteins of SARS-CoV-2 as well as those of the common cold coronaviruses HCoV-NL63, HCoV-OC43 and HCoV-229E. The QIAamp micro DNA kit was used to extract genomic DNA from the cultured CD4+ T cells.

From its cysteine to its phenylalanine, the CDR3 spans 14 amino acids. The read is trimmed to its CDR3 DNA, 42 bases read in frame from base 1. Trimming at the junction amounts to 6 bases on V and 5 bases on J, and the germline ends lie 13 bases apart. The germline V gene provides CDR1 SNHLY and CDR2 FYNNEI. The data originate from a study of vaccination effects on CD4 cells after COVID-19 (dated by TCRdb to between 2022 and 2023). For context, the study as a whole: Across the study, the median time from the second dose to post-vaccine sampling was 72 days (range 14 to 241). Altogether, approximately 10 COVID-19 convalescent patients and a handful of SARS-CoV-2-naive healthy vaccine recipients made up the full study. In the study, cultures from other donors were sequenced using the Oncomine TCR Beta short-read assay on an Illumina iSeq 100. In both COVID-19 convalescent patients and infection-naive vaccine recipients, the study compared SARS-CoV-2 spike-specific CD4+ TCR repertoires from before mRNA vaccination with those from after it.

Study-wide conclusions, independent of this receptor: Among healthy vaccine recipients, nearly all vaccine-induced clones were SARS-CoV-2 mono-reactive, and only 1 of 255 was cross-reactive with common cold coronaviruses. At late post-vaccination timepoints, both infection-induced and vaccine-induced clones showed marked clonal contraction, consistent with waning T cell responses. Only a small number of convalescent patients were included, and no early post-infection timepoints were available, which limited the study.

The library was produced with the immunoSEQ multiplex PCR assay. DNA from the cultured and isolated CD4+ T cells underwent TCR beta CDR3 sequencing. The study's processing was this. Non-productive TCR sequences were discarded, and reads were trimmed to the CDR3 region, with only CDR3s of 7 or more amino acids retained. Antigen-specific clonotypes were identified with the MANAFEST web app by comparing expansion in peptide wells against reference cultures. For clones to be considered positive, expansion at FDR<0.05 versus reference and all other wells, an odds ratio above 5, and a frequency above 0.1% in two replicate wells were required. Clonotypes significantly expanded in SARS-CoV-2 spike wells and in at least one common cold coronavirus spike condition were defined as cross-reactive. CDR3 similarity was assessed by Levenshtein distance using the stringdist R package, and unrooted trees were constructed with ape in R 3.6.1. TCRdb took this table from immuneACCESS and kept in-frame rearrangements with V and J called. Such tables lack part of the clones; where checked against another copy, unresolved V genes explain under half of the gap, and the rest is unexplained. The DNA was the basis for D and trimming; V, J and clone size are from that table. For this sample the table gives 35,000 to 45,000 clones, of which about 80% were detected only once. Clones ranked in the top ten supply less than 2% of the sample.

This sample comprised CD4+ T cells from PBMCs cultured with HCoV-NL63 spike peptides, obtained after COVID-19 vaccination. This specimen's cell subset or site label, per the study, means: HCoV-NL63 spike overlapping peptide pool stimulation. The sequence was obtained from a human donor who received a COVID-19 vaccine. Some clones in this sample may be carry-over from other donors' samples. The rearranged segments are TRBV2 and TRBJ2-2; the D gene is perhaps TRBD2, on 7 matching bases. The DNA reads TGTGCCAGCAGCAGGACAGCGGGGACCGGGGAGCTGTTTTTT. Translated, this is CASSRTAGTGELFF.